What follows are 8 T cell receptor beta chains derived from one specimen sequenced in a study of T cells in Graves' hyperthyroidism and ophthalmopathy. Amplification of TCR beta CDR3 regions was performed using RNA transcripts as template. The study used the HTBI primer set for a first-round RT-PCR of the TCR CDR3. Using its own MiXCR run on the multiplex PCR reads, TCRdb lists one record per CDR3 protein. The sample holds over 650,000 distinct CDR3 sequences, about 45% seen once. Sequencing was performed on peripheral blood or thyroid tissue (not recorded which). The receptors come from an adult man with Graves' disease, either hyperthyroidism or ophthalmopathy (not recorded which).

On this clonotype itself: A much larger clone differs from this one at a single base, so this may be a read error. Here the CDR3 omits its conserved ending phenylalanine or tryptophan, so a read error is the likely source. V is TRBV29-1 and J is TRBJ2-7, with 12 bases fitting TRBD1. The CDR3 sequence is 13 residues long. The V and J ends lost 7 bases and 6 bases, in that order; junction bases with no gene match: 7. Germline V gene sequence: CDR1 SQVTM, CDR2 ANQGSEA. The DNA for the CDR3 is TGCAGCGGGGGCGGGACAGGGGGCGGCGAGCAGTACCTC. Translation gives CSGGGTGGGEQYL.

This rearrangement joins TRBV5-1 to TRBJ1-1, with a weak D call TRBD1 (6 bases). This CDR3 spans 14 amino acids. The ends were cut back, 0 bases at V and 6 bases at J, with 12 bases in the middle. Germline values: CDR1 SGHRS, CDR2 YFSETQ. The CDR3 sequence is CASSLDRTDPEAFF. In DNA, the CDR3 is TGCGCCAGCAGCTTGGATCGGACAGACCCTGAAGCTTTCTTT.

Ten or more counts support this clonotype. The chain recombines TRBV29-1 with TRBJ2-7; no definite D call. V was trimmed by 7 bases and J by 1 base, leaving 14 bases between them. Germline V gene sequence: CDR1 SQVTM, CDR2 ANQGSEA. The CDR3 is made up of 13 amino acids. For the CDR3, the DNA is TGCAGCGCCACAACCATGGTATCCTACGAGCAGTACTTC. It specifies CSATTMVSYEQYF.

J is TRBJ1-5 and V is TRBV6-5; 9 bases are shared with TRBD1. The length of the CDR3 is 19 residues. The germline gives CDR1 MNHEY, CDR2 SVGAGI. With V trimmed by 0 bases and J by 3 bases, 12 bases remained unmatched. CDR3 DNA: TGTGCCAGCAGTTACTCGAGACATACAGGGGGCAATTTCAATCAGCCCCAGCATTTT. Translated, it gives CASSYSRHTGGNFNQPQHF.

The J gene is TRBJ1-2, the V gene TRBV5-1, with unresolved D. V was pared by 4 bases and J by 8 bases, with 18 bases between. Germline CDR1 SGHRS, CDR2 YFSETQ. The CDR3 consists of 14 residues. The CDR3 protein is CASSPSRREGGYTF. The CDR3 region has the DNA TGCGCCAGCAGCCCTAGTCGTAGGGAGGGAGGCTACACCTTC.

This clonotype was recorded at least ten times. V is TRBV29-1 and J is TRBJ1-2; 7 bases agree with TRBD1. CDR1 is SQVTM and CDR2 is ANQGSEA in the germline V gene. The V gene end was trimmed by 3 bases and the J gene end by 7 bases; junction bases not matched to a gene: 5. CDR3 length equals 12 residues. CDR3 in amino acids: CSVEGQLVGYTF. The CDR3 DNA reads TGCAGCGTTGAGGGACAGCTGGTTGGCTACACCTTC.

The genes are TRBV7-8 and TRBJ2-7; D is ambiguous. Trimming pared 2 bases from V and 5 bases from J, leaving 16 bases between. CDR1 SGHVS and CDR2 FQNEAQ come from the germline V gene. There are 15 residues in the CDR3. The CDR3 DNA is TGTGCCAGCAGCTTATACGGCCTGTCGGGCGACGAGCAGTACTTC. Protein sequence: CASSLYGLSGDEQYF.

This clonotype was detected once. V gene TRBV20-1 combines with J gene TRBJ1-1; the match to TRBD1 covers 9 bases. This CDR3 is built from 11 residues. CDR1 and CDR2 (germline): DFQATT, SNEGSKA (reference sequence). V lost 3 bases, J lost 9 bases, and 2 bases stayed unmatched. The chain's CDR3 is CSARGTGQAFF. CDR3 nucleotides: TGCAGTGCTAGGGGGACAGGGCAAGCTTTCTTT.